The 20 T cell receptor beta chains listed next were all sequenced from one sample in a study of regulatory T cells in long-lasting Graves disease. Arm-PCR with iRepertoire HTBI primers amplified the CDR3 regions for these TCR beta libraries. TCRdb independently ran MiXCR on the multiplex PCR reads; one entry per CDR3 protein. The repertoire holds 250,000 to 300,000 distinct CDR3 sequences, with more than 15% as singletons. Time point denoted: newly diagnosed GD, antithyroid drugs for less than 3 months. Following extraction of RNA from PBMCs, that RNA was used to make the TCR library. This same sample was also taken into another study, of T cells in Graves' hyperthyroidism and ophthalmopathy.

The sample in question was peripheral blood mononuclear cells (PBMCs), obtained at new diagnosis, from a patient treated with antithyroid drugs. Receptors were obtained from a woman aged 25 to 39 with Graves disease.

Ten or more counts support this clonotype. V usage is TRBV7-3 and J usage is TRBJ2-7; D possibly corresponds to TRBD2 (7 bases). In germline, CDR1 is SGHTA, CDR2 FQGTGA. The CDR3 runs to 17 residues. Trimming shortened V by 2 bases and J by 7 bases, and 24 bases separated the two germline ends. Here the CDR3 DNA reads TGTGCCAGCAGCTTAGTACAAGGCCTGGGGGGGCCAAGGGAGCAGTACTTC. This translates into CASSLVQGLGGPREQYF. The variable domain in full, with the rest retrieved from reference TRBV7-3 and TRBJ2-7, is GAGVSQTPSNKVTEKGKYVELRCDPISGHTALYWYRQSLGQGPEFLIYFQGTGAADDSGLPNDRFFAVRPEGSVSTLKIQRTERGDSAVYLCASSLVQGLGGPREQYFGPGTRLTVT.

This clonotype was detected ten times or more. J is TRBJ1-5 and V is TRBV12-3 or TRBV12-4; 9 nucleotides agree with TRBD1. V gave up 7 bases and J gave up 5 bases; unmatched junction bases: 6. The CDR3 contains 14 residues. Here the CDR3 reads CASTGTGSDQPQHF. DNA of the CDR3: TGTGCCAGCACCGGGACAGGGTCGGATCAGCCCCAGCATTTT.

Many counts were recorded for this clonotype. J is TRBJ1-1 and V is TRBV7-3; a weak D match, TRBD1 (5 bases). Germline lookup yields CDR1 SGHTA and CDR2 FQGTGA. This CDR3 has 15 residues. V dropped 0 bases and J dropped 5 bases, with 13 bases sitting between them. CDR3 residues: CASSLTRDGGTEAFF. The CDR3 nucleotides read TGTGCCAGCAGCTTAACACGGGATGGGGGGACTGAAGCTTTCTTT.

This clonotype was recorded at least ten times. The genes are TRBV5-8 and TRBJ1-1, with D tentatively TRBD1 (6 bases). The CDR3 is 14 residues long. The germline CDR1 and CDR2 sequences are SGHTS and YDEGEE. V was clipped by 4 bases and J by 0 bases, with 10 bases between them. CDR3 amino acids: CASSPDRLNTEAFF. CDR3 in DNA: TGTGCCAGCAGCCCGGACAGACTGAACACTGAAGCTTTCTTT.

This clonotype was counted at least ten times. This chain uses TRBV6-5 with TRBJ2-2; 9 bases agree with TRBD1. This CDR3 is built from 18 residues. The junction had 15 bases not matched to a gene; V was cut back by 4 bases and J by 6 bases. Germline values: CDR1 MNHEY, CDR2 SVGAGI. In nucleotides, the CDR3 is TGTGCCAGCAGTTCGGACAGGGGCCCACCTGAGGGGGCCGGGGAGCTGTTTTTT. This codes for CASSSDRGPPEGAGELFF.

To note about this clonotype: A far larger clone lies a single base away; this is likely a read error. The chain couples TRBV7-9 to TRBJ2-3; TRBD2 matches at 8 bases. Germline lookup yields CDR1 SEHNR and CDR2 FQNEAQ (reference sequence). The CDR3 covers 14 residues. CDR3: CASSHRGGGETPFF. CDR3 coding DNA: TGTGCCAGCAGCCATCGGGGGGGCGGGGAGACCCCTTTCTTT. The whole variable domain, remainder taken from reference TRBV7-9 and TRBJ2-3, is DTGVSQNPRHKITKRGQNVTFRCDPISEHNRLYWYRQTLGQGPEFLTYFQNEAQLEKSRLLSDRFSAERPKGSFSTLEIQRTEQGDSAMYLCASSHRGGGETPFFGPGTRLTVL.

This clonotype showed up many times. The chain carries TRBV10-3 and TRBJ2-1; tentatively, D is TRBD1 or TRBD2 (5 bases each). CDR3 length: 16 amino acids. Trimming pared 0 bases from V and 0 bases from J, leaving 9 bases between. Germline V gene lookup returns CDR1 ENHRY and CDR2 SYGVKD. In DNA, the CDR3 is TGTGCCATCAGTGAGTCCTTAGGGACCTCCTACAATGAGCAGTTCTTC. This codes for CAISESLGTSYNEQFF.

In the case of this clonotype: This is likely an artifact of a read error, given a far larger clone one base away. This chain joins TRBV27 and TRBJ2-7; weak D call: TRBD1 (5 bases). The V gene lost 4 bases and the J gene lost 7 bases, with 26 bases spanning the gap. The CDR3 has 17 amino acids. Germline V gene lookup returns CDR1 MNHEY and CDR2 SMNVEV (reference sequence). Here the CDR3 reads CASSSSPFQGSYNEQYF. CDR3 DNA sequence: TGTGCCAGCAGTTCCTCCCCTTTCCAGGGCTCCTACAATGAGCAGTACTTC.

This clonotype occurred many times. The rearrangement links TRBV4-1 to TRBJ1-2; 8 positions match TRBD1. Germline-derived CDR1 and CDR2 are MGHRA and YSYEKL. The CDR3 runs to 15 residues. V lost 1 base to trimming and J lost 8 bases; unmatched junction nucleotides: 9. CDR3 DNA: TGCGCCAGCAGCCAAGGGGGGGCGACAGGGGAAGGCTACACCTTC. Protein product: CASSQGGATGEGYTF.

This clonotype came up many times. V and J are TRBV5-6 and TRBJ2-1; 14 positions agree with TRBD2. J gave up 10 bases and V 3 bases, and 9 bases lay outside the gene matches. Germline V gives CDR1 SGHDT, CDR2 YYEEEE. CDR3 length equals 16 residues. CDR3 DNA sequence: TGTGCCAGCAGCTCATACGGGACTAGCGGGGGTCACGAGCAGTTCTTC. Translation: CASSSYGTSGGHEQFF.

The sample holds many counts of this clonotype. The CDR3 nucleotides read TGCAGTGCTAGCGGGAGGGACAGGGGATGGTACGAAAAACTGTTTTTT. The encoded protein is CSASGRDRGWYEKLFF. The rearrangement joins TRBV20-1 to TRBJ1-4; 10 bases agree with TRBD1. CDR3 size: 16 residues. The V and J ends lost 3 bases and 8 bases, in that order; junction bases with no gene match: 12. The germline CDR1 and CDR2 sequences are DFQATT and SNEGSKA (reference sequence).

This clonotype was observed at least ten times. This chain uses TRBV5-5 with TRBJ1-6; tentative D call: TRBD1 (5 bases). This CDR3 region has 15 residues. The V gene lost 6 bases and the J gene lost 8 bases, with 18 bases spanning the gap. The germline CDR1 and CDR2 sequences are SGHKS and YYEKEE (reference sequence). This CDR3 is CASIHGGGEHSPLHF. The CDR3 nucleotides read TGTGCCAGCATCCACGGTGGGGGGGAGCATTCACCCCTCCACTTT.

This clonotype was detected only a few times. J is TRBJ1-5 and V is TRBV6-1; the D is unclear. V gave up 4 bases and J gave up 0 bases, with 7 bases separating them. This CDR3 spans 14 amino acids. The V gene's germline CDR1 is MNHNS and CDR2 SASEGT. The CDR3: CASSGQYSNQPQHF. DNA for the CDR3: TGTGCCAGCAGTGGGCAGTATAGCAATCAGCCCCAGCATTTT.

There are many counts of this clonotype. The rearrangement uses TRBV7-2 and TRBJ2-3, with 14 bases lining up with TRBD2. Germline trimming cut 5 bases from V and 5 bases from J; bases unmatched to any gene: 6. This CDR3 comprises 16 residues. Per germline, CDR1 SGHTA and CDR2 FQGNSA. CDR3 bases: TGTGCCAGCAGCCCCCGACTAGCGGGGGGGAAAGATACGCAGTATTTT. Its protein product is CASSPRLAGGKDTQYF.

This clonotype was counted ten times or more. CDR3 protein: CASRRVTGANYGYTF. DNA for the CDR3: TGTGCCAGCAGACGGGTGACAGGAGCTAACTATGGCTACACCTTC. The rearrangement uses TRBV6-1 and TRBJ1-2; possible D gene TRBD1, 6 bases. V shed 6 bases and J shed 0 bases, with 14 bases lying between them. The germline V gene has CDR1 MNHNS and CDR2 SASEGT. This CDR3 comprises 15 residues.

This clonotype has a count of ten or more. The chain carries TRBV14 and TRBJ2-2; perhaps TRBD2 as D (5 bases). Trimming removed 3 bases at V and 0 bases at J, with 26 bases between. The CDR3 is 21 amino acids. Looked up from germline, CDR1 is SGHDN and CDR2 is FVKESK. The CDR3 sequence is CASSHIGGTHLIGANTGELFF. The DNA for the CDR3 is TGTGCCAGCAGCCACATTGGAGGAACACACCTAATTGGGGCGAACACCGGGGAGCTGTTTTTT.

This clonotype has only a few counts. CDR3 coding DNA: TGTGCCACCCGCCTGGCGGGGCTGTACTTC. Its protein is CATRLAGLYF. This chain uses TRBV7-9 with TRBJ2-5; D is perhaps TRBD2 (6 bases). CDR3 length equals 10 residues. Trimming removed 10 bases from V and 13 bases from J, with 16 bases in between. Germline assignment: CDR1 SEHNR and CDR2 FQNEAQ (reference sequence).

The rearrangement joins TRBV12-3 or TRBV12-4 to TRBJ2-2; TRBD2 agrees at 12 bases. The V and J ends lost 5 bases and 4 bases, in that order; junction bases with no gene match: 11. The CDR3 spans 18 residues. CDR3 sequence (DNA): TGTGCCAGCAGTCCCGGCGGGCTAGCGGGGGGGATCACCGGGGAGCTGTTTTTT. Encoded protein: CASSPGGLAGGITGELFF.

On this clonotype itself: This clone may be a read error of a much larger clone one base away. V gene TRBV27 combines with J gene TRBJ2-4, with 8 nucleotides matching TRBD1. The CDR3 runs to 13 residues. CDR1 MNHEY and CDR2 SMNVEV come from the germline V gene (reference sequence). In DNA form, the CDR3 reads TGTGCCAGCAGTTTGGACAGGGTGAACATTCGGTACTTC. Protein product: CASSLDRVNIRYF.

This clonotype was counted ten times or more. This chain uses TRBV7-9 with TRBJ1-1; D is perhaps TRBD1 (5 bases). Germline loops: CDR1 SEHNR, CDR2 FQNEAQ (reference sequence). The CDR3 is 13 amino acids. Trimming left V 5 bases short and J 6 bases short, with 13 bases between. CDR3 protein: CASSDAGIPEAFF. CDR3 bases: TGTGCCAGCAGCGATGCAGGGATCCCTGAAGCTTTCTTT.